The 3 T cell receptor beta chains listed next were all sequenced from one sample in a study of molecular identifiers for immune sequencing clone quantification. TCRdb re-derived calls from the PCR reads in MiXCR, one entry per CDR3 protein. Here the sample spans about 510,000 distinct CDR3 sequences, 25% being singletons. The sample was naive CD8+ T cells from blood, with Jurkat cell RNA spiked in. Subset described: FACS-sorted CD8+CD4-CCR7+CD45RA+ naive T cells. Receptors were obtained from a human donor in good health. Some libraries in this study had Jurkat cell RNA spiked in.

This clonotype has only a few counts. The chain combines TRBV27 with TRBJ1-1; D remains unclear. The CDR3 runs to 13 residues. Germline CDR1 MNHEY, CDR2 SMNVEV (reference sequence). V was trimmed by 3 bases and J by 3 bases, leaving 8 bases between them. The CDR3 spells CASSFYEHTEAFF. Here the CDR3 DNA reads TGTGCCAGCAGTTTCTATGAACACACTGAAGCTTTCTTT.

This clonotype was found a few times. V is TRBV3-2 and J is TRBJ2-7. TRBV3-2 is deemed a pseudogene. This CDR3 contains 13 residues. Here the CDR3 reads CASSQVIAYAQYF. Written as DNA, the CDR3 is TGTGCCAGCAGCCAAGTTATAGCCTACGCGCAGTACTTC.

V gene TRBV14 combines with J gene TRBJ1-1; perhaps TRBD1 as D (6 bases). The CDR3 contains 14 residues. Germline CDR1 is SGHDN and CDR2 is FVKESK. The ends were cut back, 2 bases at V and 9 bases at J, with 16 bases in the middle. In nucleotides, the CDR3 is TGTGCCAGCAGCCAATCCGGGGGGGGCGCTAAAGCTTTCTTT. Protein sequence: CASSQSGGGAKAFF.